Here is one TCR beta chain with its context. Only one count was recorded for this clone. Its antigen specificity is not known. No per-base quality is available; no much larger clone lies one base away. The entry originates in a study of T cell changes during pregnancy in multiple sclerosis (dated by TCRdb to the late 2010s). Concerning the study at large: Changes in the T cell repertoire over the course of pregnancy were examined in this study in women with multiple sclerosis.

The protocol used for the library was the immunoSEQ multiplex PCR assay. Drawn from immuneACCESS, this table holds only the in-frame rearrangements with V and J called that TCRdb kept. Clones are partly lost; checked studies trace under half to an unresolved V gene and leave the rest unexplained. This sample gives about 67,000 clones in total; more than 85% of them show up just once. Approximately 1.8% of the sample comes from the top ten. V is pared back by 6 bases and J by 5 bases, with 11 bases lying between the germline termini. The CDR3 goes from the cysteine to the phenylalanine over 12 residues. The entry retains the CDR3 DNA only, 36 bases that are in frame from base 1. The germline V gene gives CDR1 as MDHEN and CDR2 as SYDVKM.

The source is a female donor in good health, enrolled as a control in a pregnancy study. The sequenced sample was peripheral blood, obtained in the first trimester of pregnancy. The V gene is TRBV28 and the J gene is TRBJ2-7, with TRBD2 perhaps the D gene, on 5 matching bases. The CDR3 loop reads CASSPDFNEQYF. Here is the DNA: TGTGCCAGCAGCCCGGACTTTAACGAGCAGTACTTC. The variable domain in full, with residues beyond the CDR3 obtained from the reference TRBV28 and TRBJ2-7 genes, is DVKVTQSSRYLVKRTGEKVFLECVQDMDHENMFWYRQDPGLGLRLIYFSYDVKMKEKGDIPEGYSVSREKKERFSLILESASTNQTSMYLCASSPDFNEQYFGPGTRLTVT.